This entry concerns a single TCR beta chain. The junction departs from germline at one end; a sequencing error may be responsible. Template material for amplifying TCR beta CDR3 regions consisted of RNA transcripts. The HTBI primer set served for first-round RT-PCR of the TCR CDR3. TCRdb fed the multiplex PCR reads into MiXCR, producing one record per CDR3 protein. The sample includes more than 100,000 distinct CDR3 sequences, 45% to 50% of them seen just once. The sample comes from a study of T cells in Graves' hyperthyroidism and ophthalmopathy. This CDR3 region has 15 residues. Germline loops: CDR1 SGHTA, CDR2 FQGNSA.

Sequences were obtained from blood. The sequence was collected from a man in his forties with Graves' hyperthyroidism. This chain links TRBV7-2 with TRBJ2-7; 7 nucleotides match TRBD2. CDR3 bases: TGTGCCAGCAGCATGGGACTAAGCGTGGGGAGCGAGCGGTACTTC. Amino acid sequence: CASSMGLSVGSERYF. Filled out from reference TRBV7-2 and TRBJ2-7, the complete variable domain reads GAGVSQSPSNKVTEKGKDVELRCDPISGHTALYWYRQSLGQGLEFLIYFQGNSAPDKSGLPSDRFSAERTGGSVSTLTIQRTQQEDSAVYLCASSMGLSVGSERYFGPGTRLTVT.